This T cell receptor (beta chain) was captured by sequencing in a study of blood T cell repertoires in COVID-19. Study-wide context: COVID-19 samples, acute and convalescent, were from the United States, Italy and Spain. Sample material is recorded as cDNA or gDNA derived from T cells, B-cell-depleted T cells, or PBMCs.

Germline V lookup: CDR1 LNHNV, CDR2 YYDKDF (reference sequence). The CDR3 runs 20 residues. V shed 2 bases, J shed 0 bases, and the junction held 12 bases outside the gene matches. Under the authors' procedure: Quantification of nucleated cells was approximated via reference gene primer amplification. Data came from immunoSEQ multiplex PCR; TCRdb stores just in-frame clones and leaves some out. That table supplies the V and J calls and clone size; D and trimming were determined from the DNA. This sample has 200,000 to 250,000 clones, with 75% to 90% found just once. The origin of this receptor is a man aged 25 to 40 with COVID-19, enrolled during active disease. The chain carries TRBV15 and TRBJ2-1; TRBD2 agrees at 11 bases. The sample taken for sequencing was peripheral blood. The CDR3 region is CATSRPLGLAVVSSYNEQFF. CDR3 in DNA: TGTGCCACCAGCAGACCTCTGGGACTAGCGGTCGTGAGCTCCTACAATGAGCAGTTCTTC.